These T cell receptor beta chains were read from a single sample in a study of T cells in Graves' hyperthyroidism and ophthalmopathy. TCRdb used MiXCR to reprocess the multiplex PCR reads, holding one entry per CDR3 protein. The table has hundreds of thousands of distinct CDR3 sequences, roughly 21% seen once. The sample taken for sequencing was blood. These receptors were collected from a man aged 35 to 55 with Graves' ophthalmopathy. CDR3s include the opening cysteine and the closing phenylalanine or tryptophan. Each record gives: J gene, V gene, D gene, clone size, CDR3 protein, CDR3 DNA. D genes are given only for firm matches. The size of a clone is reported for some rows only, either as once, few or many, or as a class for expanded clones.

TRBJ2-1 TRBV27 - many CASSPRQTQAVNEQFF TGTGCCAGCAGTCCCAGACAGACCCAGGCAGTTAATGAGCAGTTCTTC
TRBJ2-7 TRBV6-1 - few CASSATYMAYEQYF TGTGCCAGCAGCGCAACATACATGGCCTACGAGCAGTACTTC
TRBJ2-7 TRBV7-3 - - CASYQQTRGNEQYF TGTGCCAGCTATCAACAGACCAGGGGCAACGAGCAGTACTTC
TRBJ2-3 TRBV5-6 - many CASSLDDLPTDTQYF TGTGCCAGCAGCTTGGACGACCTACCCACAGATACGCAGTATTTT
TRBJ2-1 TRBV27 TRBD1 - CASSPRQGFYNEQFF TGTGCCAGCAGTCCAAGACAGGGCTTCTACAATGAGCAGTTCTTC
TRBJ1-2 TRBV6-6 - many CASSYSRGSDGYTF TGTGCCAGCAGTTACTCGCGGGGTTCGGATGGCTACACCTTC
TRBJ2-1 TRBV4-1 TRBD2 few CASSQEAGGGSNEQFF TGCGCCAGCAGCCAAGAGGCGGGAGGAGGAAGCAATGAGCAGTTCTTC
TRBJ1-1 TRBV11-2 - many CASSFSEMNTEAFF TGTGCCAGCAGCTTTTCAGAAATGAACACTGAAGCTTTCTTT
TRBJ2-3 TRBV7-2 TRBD2 once CASSFRLAGVTDTQYF TGTGCCAGCAGCTTTAGACTAGCTGGGGTGACAGATACGCAGTATTTT
TRBJ1-5 TRBV20-1 TRBD1 - CSAGGGQGAKNQPQHF TGCAGTGCCGGAGGCGGACAGGGGGCCAAGAATCAGCCCCAGCATTTT
TRBJ1-4 TRBV7-2 - few CASTPNRGEKLFF TGTGCCAGCACACCAAACCGTGGTGAAAAACTGTTTTTT
TRBJ2-1 TRBV18 TRBD2 - CASSATSGSAYEQFF TGTGCCAGCTCAGCGACTAGCGGGAGTGCCTATGAGCAGTTCTTC
TRBJ1-1 TRBV18 - - CASSPYFSGGNTEAFF TGTGCCAGCTCCCCTTACTTCTCCGGAGGGAACACTGAAGCTTTCTTT
TRBJ2-7 TRBV29-1 TRBD1 many CSVEDRGQGYEQYF TGCAGCGTTGAAGATAGGGGGCAGGGTTACGAGCAGTACTTC
TRBJ1-1 TRBV30 TRBD1 - CAWTAGTVTEAFF TGTGCCTGGACGGCGGGGACAGTGACTGAAGCTTTCTTT
TRBJ1-6 TRBV7-9 - few CASSSGPPRESPLHF TGTGCCAGCAGCTCTGGCCCCCCACGGGAGTCACCCCTCCACTTT
TRBJ1-4 TRBV7-9 - - CASSPPQASNEKLFF TGTGCCAGCAGCCCCCCCCAAGCATCTAATGAAAAACTGTTTTTT
TRBJ2-7 TRBV27 - - CATAQASPYEQYF TGTGCCACCGCACAGGCGTCCCCCTACGAGCAGTACTTC
TRBJ1-5 TRBV4-1 - few CASSRAGGGQGRNQPQHF TGCGCCAGCAGCCGAGCGGGGGGGGGGCAAGGAAGAAATCAGCCCCAGCATTTT
TRBJ1-6 TRBV6-1 - - CASSTILGARSPLHF TGTGCCAGCAGTACCATCTTGGGGGCTAGGTCACCCCTCCACTTT
TRBJ1-2 TRBV5-1 - - CASSPTSSQGGYTF TGCGCCAGCAGCCCCACCTCATCTCAGGGCGGCTACACCTTC
TRBJ1-1 TRBV27 - many CASSLTLSGTEAFF TGTGCCAGCAGCCTGACCCTGAGCGGCACTGAAGCTTTCTTT
TRBJ2-7 TRBV6-1 TRBD1 - CASGIDRAYEQYF TGTGCCAGCGGAATCGACAGGGCGTACGAGCAGTACTTC
TRBJ2-5 TRBV11-2 TRBD2 many CASSLDGLAGGGTQYF TGTGCCAGCAGCTTAGATGGACTAGCGGGAGGTGGGACCCAGTACTTC
TRBJ2-7 TRBV12-5 - - CASQDTYEQYF TGTGCTTCCCAAGACACCTACGAGCAGTACTTC
TRBJ1-5 TRBV7-2 - - CASSQVPGQSQHF TGTGCCAGCAGCCAAGTGCCGGGACAAAGCCAGCATTTT
TRBJ2-3 TRBV6-2/TRBV6-3 - few CASSYGGPTDTQYF TGTGCCAGCAGTTACGGGGGGCCCACAGATACGCAGTATTTT
TRBJ1-4 TRBV5-1 - many CASSRNSVTTNEKLFF TGCGCCAGCAGTCGGAACAGCGTCACAACTAATGAAAAACTGTTTTTT
TRBJ2-7 TRBV11-2 TRBD1 - CASSLVRGGWGSYEQYF TGTGCCAGCAGCTTAGTAAGAGGGGGCTGGGGCTCCTACGAGCAGTACTTC
TRBJ1-6 TRBV5-4 TRBD1 once CASSPDPRQGGNSPLHF TGTGCCAGCAGCCCGGACCCTAGACAGGGGGGAAATTCACCCCTCCACTTT
TRBJ2-5 TRBV5-1 TRBD2 few CASGSGVAKETQYF TGCGCCAGCGGTAGCGGGGTCGCCAAAGAGACCCAGTACTTC
TRBJ1-1 TRBV7-2 TRBD1 - CASSSRQGAGTEAFF TGTGCCAGCAGCTCTCGACAGGGCGCGGGGACTGAAGCTTTCTTT
TRBJ1-1 TRBV24-1 - once CATSERGQNEAFF TGTGCCACCAGTGAACGTGGACAGAATGAAGCTTTCTTT
TRBJ1-1 TRBV12-3/TRBV12-4 - few CASRLADLLNTEAFF TGTGCCAGCAGGTTAGCAGACCTCTTGAACACTGAAGCTTTCTTT
TRBJ2-7 TRBV6-1 TRBD1 few CASRKPPGGEQYF TGTGCCAGCAGAAAACCCCCAGGGGGCGAGCAGTACTTC
TRBJ2-7 TRBV24-1 TRBD1 few CATSDSRTGGNEQYF TGTGCCACCAGTGATTCCCGGACAGGGGGGAACGAGCAGTACTTC
TRBJ1-5 TRBV28 - few CASTNGGSNQPQHF TGTGCCAGCACTAACGGGGGGAGCAATCAGCCCCAGCATTTT
TRBJ1-1 TRBV4-2 - few CASSQDGTPDTEAFF TGTGCCAGCAGCCAAGATGGGACACCAGACACTGAAGCTTTCTTT
TRBJ2-2 TRBV27 - - CASKVAGELFF TGTGCCAGCAAGGTGGCCGGGGAGCTGTTTTTT
TRBJ2-7 TRBV15 TRBD2 few CATSRNLAGGVYEQYF TGTGCCACCAGCAGAAATCTAGCGGGAGGGGTTTACGAGCAGTACTTC
TRBJ2-1 TRBV9 TRBD2 - CASSVDRLAGYNEQFF TGTGCCAGCAGCGTAGATCGACTAGCGGGGTACAATGAGCAGTTCTTC
TRBJ1-4 TRBV7-9 TRBD1 few CASRGGMKKLFF TGTGCCAGCAGAGGGGGCATGAAAAAACTGTTTTTT
TRBJ2-1 TRBV15 TRBD2 - CATSSTGLVIDEQFF TGTGCCACCAGCAGCACGGGACTAGTGATCGATGAGCAGTTCTTC
TRBJ2-2 TRBV10-3 - - CAISESRGSRELFF TGTGCCATCAGTGAGTCACGGGGGTCGAGGGAGCTGTTTTTT
TRBJ2-1 TRBV7-2 - few CASSLGVLNEQFF TGTGCCAGCAGCTTAGGGGTGTTAAATGAGCAGTTCTTC
TRBJ1-2 TRBV30 - many CAWSRLNVDYGYTF TGTGCCTGGAGTAGGCTTAATGTGGATTATGGCTACACCTTC
TRBJ2-5 TRBV10-3 - - CAISESNGSSQETQYF TGTGCCATCAGTGAGTCCAACGGCAGCTCTCAAGAGACCCAGTACTTC
TRBJ2-1 TRBV7-3 - - CASSLNRVAPNEQFF TGTGCCAGCAGCTTAAACAGGGTGGCACCCAATGAGCAGTTCTTC
TRBJ2-2 TRBV7-3 - many CASSLRGGPFAGELFF TGTGCCAGCAGCTTACGTGGAGGCCCGTTCGCCGGGGAGCTGTTTTTT
TRBJ1-6 TRBV7-9 TRBD1 - CASSPRQGDSPLHF TGTGCCAGCAGCCCGCGACAGGGTGATTCACCCCTCCACTTT
TRBJ2-2 TRBV27 - - CASRRSTGELFF TGTGCCAGCAGGCGAAGCACCGGGGAGCTGTTTTTT
TRBJ2-1 TRBV7-8 TRBD1 - CASSPWVDRVEQFF TGTGCCAGCAGCCCATGGGTGGACAGGGTTGAGCAGTTCTTC
TRBJ1-1 TRBV27 - few CASGTPGGGTEAFF TGTGCCAGCGGCACTCCGGGGGGGGGCACTGAAGCTTTCTTT
TRBJ1-1 TRBV2 TRBD1 many CASPGTGTNTEAFF TGTGCCAGTCCCGGGACAGGGACGAACACTGAAGCTTTCTTT
TRBJ2-5 TRBV10-3 - many CAISEPGGAQETQYF TGTGCCATCAGTGAGCCAGGAGGTGCCCAAGAGACCCAGTACTTC